This TCR beta chain was identified in a study of blood T cell repertoires in COVID-19. The CDR3 length is 11 residues. Germline V gives CDR1 MNHEY, CDR2 SVGAGI. Trimming took 4 bases from V and 2 from J, leaving 3 bases between them. TCRdb keeps only in-frame clones here, not all; method: immunoSEQ multiplex PCR. The sample carries about 120,000 clones, about 89% recorded once. The chain employs TRBV6-5 and TRBJ2-7; D is uncertain. Sequencing was carried out using peripheral blood. The clonotype comes from a human donor with acute or convalescent COVID-19. The donor label of this sample is uncertain. In DNA form, the CDR3 reads TGTGCCAGCAGTTCAGCCTACGAGCAGTACTTC. It translates to CASSSAYEQYF.